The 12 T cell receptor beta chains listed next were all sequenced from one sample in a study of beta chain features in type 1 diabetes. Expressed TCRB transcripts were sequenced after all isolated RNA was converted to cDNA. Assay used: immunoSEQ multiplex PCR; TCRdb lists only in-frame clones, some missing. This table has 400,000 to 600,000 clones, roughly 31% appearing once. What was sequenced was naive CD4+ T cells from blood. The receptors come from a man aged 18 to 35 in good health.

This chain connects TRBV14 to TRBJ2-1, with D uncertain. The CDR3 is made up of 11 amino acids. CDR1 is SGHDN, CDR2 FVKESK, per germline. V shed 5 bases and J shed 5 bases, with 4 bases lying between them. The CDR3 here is CASSTHNEQFF. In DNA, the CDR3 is TGTGCCAGCAGCACCCACAATGAGCAGTTCTTC.

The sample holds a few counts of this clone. CDR3 region: CAISESRWNEQFF. The CDR3 nucleotides are TGTGCCATCAGTGAGTCGAGGTGGAATGAGCAGTTCTTC. This chain joins TRBV10-3 and TRBJ2-1; D remains unclear. Trimming shortened V by 0 bases and J by 7 bases, and 7 bases separated the two germline ends. CDR1 and CDR2 (germline): ENHRY, SYGVKD. The CDR3 sequence is 13 residues long.

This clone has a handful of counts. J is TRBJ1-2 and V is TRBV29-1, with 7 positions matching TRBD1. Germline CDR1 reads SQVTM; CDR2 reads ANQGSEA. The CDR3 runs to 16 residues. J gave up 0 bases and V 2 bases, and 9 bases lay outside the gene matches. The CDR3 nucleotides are TGCAGCGTTGAACTGGTAGGGGGCATGACTAACTATGGCTACACCTTC. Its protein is CSVELVGGMTNYGYTF.

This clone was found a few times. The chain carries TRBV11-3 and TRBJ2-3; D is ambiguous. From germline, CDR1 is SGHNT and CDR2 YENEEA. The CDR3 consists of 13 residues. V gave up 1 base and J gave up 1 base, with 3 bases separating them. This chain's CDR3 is CASSLGGTDTQYF. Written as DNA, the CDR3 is TGTGCCAGCAGCTTAGGGGGCACAGATACGCAGTATTTT. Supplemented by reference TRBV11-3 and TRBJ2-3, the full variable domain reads EAGVVQSPRYKIIEKKQPVAFWCNPISGHNTLYWYLQNLGQGPELLIRYENEEAVDDSQLPKDRFSAERLKGVDSTLKIQPAELGDSAVYLCASSLGGTDTQYFGPGTRLTVL.

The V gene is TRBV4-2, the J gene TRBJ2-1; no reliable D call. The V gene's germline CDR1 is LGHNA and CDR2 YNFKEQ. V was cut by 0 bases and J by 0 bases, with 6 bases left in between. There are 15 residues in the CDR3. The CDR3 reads CASSQEVSSYNEQFF. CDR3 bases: TGTGCCAGCAGCCAAGAGGTCAGCTCCTACAATGAGCAGTTCTTC.

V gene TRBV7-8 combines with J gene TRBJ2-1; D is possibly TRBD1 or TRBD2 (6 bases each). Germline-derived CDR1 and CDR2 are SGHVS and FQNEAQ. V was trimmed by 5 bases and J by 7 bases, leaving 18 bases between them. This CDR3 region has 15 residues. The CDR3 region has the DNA TGTGCCAGCAGCCCCCAACGGGGGCCGGTTAATGAGCAGTTCTTC. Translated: CASSPQRGPVNEQFF. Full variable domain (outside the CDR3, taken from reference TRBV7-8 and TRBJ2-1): GAGVSQSPRYKVAKRGQDVALRCDPISGHVSLFWYQQALGQGPEFLTYFQNEAQLDKSGLPSDRFFAERPEGSVSTLKIQRTQQEDSAVYLCASSPQRGPVNEQFFGPGTRLTVL.

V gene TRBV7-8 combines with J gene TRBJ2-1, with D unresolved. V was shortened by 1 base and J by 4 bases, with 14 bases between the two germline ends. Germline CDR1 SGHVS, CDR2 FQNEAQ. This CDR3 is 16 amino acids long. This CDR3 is CASSLGRESFYNEQFF. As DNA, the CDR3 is TGTGCCAGCAGCTTAGGCCGCGAGAGTTTTTACAATGAGCAGTTCTTC.

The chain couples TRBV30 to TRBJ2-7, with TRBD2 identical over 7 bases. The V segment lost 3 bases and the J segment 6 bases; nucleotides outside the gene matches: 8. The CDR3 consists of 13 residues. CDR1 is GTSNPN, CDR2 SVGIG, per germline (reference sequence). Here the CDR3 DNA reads TGTGCCTGGAGGGCAGGGAGGGTGAGCGAGCAGTACTTC. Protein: CAWRAGRVSEQYF.

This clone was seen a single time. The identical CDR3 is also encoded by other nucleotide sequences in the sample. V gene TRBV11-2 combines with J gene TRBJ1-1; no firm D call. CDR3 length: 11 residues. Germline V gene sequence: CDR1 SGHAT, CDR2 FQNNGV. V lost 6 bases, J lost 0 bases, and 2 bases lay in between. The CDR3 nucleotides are TGTGCCAGCAGTTTGAACACTGAAGCTTTCTTT. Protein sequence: CASSLNTEAFF.

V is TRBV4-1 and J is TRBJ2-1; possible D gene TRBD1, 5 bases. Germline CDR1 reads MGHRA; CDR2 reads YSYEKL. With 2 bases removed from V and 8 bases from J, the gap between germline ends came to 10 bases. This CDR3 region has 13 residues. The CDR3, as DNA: TGCGCCAGCAGCCAACCTCTAGGGGATGAGCAGTTCTTC. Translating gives CASSQPLGDEQFF.

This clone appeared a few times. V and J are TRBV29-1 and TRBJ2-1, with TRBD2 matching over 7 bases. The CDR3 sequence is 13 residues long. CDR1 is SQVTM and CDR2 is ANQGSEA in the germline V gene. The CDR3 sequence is CRGRSGAYNEQFF. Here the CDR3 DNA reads TGCCGCGGACGGAGCGGGGCTTACAATGAGCAGTTCTTC.

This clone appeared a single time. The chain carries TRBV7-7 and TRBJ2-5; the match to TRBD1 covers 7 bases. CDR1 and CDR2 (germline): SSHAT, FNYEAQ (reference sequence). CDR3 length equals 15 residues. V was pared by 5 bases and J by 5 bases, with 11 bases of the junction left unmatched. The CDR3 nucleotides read TGTGCCAGCAGCGCCATAGGGACAGCCCGCGAGACCCAGTACTTC. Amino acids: CASSAIGTARETQYF.